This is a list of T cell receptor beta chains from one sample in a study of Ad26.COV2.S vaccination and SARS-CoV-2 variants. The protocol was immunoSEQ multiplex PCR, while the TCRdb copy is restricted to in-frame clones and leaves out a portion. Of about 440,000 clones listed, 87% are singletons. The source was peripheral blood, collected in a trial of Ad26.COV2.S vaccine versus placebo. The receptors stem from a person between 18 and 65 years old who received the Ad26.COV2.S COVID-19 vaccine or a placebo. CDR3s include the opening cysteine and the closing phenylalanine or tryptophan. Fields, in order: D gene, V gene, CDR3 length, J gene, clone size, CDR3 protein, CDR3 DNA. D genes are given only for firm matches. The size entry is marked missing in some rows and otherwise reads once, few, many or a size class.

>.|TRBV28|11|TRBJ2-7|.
CASSQTYEQYF
TGTGCCAGCAGCCAGACCTACGAACAGTACTTC
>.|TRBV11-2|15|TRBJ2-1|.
CASSLGVGGIGEQFF
TGTGCCAGCAGCTTAGGGGTTGGCGGGATCGGTGAGCAGTTCTTC
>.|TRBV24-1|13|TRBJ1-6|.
CATSDSGASPLHF
TGTGCCACCAGTGATTCTGGGGCTTCACCCCTCCACTTT
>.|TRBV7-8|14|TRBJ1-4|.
CASSKGGTNEKLFF
TGTGCCAGCAGCAAGGGGGGAACTAATGAAAAACTGTTTTTT
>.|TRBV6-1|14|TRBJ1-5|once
CASSEALGPQPQHF
TGTGCCAGCAGTGAAGCTTTGGGGCCTCAGCCCCAGCATTTT
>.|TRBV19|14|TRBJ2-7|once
CASSLAGTSYEQYF
TGTGCCAGTAGTTTGGCAGGGACCTCCTACGAGCAGTACTTC
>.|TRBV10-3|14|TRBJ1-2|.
CAISSTKDGYGYTF
TGTGCCATCAGCTCGACAAAGGATGGCTATGGCTACACCTTC
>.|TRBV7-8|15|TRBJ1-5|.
CASSLTARDAQPQHF
TGTGCCAGCAGCTTAACAGCCAGGGATGCCCAGCCCCAGCATTTT
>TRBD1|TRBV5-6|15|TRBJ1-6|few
CASSLGGQGNSPLHF
TGTGCCAGCAGCTTGGGAGGACAGGGTAATTCACCCCTCCACTTT
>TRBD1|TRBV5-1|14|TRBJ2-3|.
CASSRTGPTDTQYF
TGCGCCAGCAGCAGGACAGGGCCCACAGATACGCAGTATTTT
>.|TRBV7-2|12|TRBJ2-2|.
CASNPNTGELFF
TGTGCCAGCAACCCTAACACCGGGGAGCTGTTTTTT
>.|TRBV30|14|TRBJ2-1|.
CAWSRGRVDNEQFF
TGTGCCTGGAGTAGGGGTCGGGTCGACAATGAGCAGTTCTTC
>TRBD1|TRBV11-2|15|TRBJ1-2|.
CASSERPGQGYGYTF
TGTGCCAGCAGCGAAAGACCGGGACAGGGGTATGGCTACACCTTC
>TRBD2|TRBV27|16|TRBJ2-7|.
CASSLLTSGSPYEQYF
TGTGCCAGCAGTCTTCTGACTAGCGGGAGTCCCTACGAGCAGTACTTC
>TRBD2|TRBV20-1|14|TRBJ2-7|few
CSASRLAGGYEQYF
TGCAGTGCTAGTCGACTAGCGGGAGGATACGAGCAGTACTTC
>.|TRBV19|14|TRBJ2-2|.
CASSIVLGSGELFF
TGTGCCAGTAGTATAGTTCTAGGGAGCGGGGAGCTGTTTTTT
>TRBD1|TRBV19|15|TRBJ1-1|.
CASSTQGALNTEAFF
TGTGCCAGTAGTACACAGGGGGCCTTGAACACTGAAGCTTTCTTT
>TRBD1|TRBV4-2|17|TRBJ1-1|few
CASSQALSDRGRTEAFF
TGTGCCAGCAGCCAAGCTCTTTCCGACAGGGGACGGACTGAAGCTTTCTTT
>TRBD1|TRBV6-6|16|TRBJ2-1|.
CASRKEGGTGDNEQFF
TGTGCCAGCAGGAAGGAGGGCGGGACAGGCGACAATGAGCAGTTCTTC
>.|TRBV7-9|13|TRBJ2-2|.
CASRTLYTGELFF
TGTGCCAGCAGGACTCTTTACACCGGGGAGCTGTTTTTT
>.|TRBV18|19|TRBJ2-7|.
CASSVSQGAGPGLANEQYF
TGTGCCAGCTCAGTATCACAGGGGGCCGGGCCGGGACTAGCGAACGAGCAGTACTTC
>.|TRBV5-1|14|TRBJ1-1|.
CASSLGARSTEAFF
TGCGCCAGCAGCTTGGGGGCGAGGAGCACTGAAGCTTTCTTT